This entry is about one T cell receptor (beta chain). This clonotype was counted between two and nine times. The antigen it binds to is not known. No base quality information exists; no much larger clone differs at one position. This sample is part of a study of T-cell reconstitution after alpha-beta-depleted transplantation in children (dated by TCRdb to the mid-2010s). For the wider study: Using TCR repertoire profiling, the study followed T-cell immune reconstitution in a quantitative way in children after TCRalphabeta/CD19-depleted allogeneic hematopoietic cell transplantation.

The germline V gene (reference sequence) sets CDR1 to DFQATT and CDR2 to SNEGSKA. Including the terminal cysteine and phenylalanine, the CDR3 comprises 15 residues. The read is trimmed to its CDR3 DNA, 45 bases read in frame from base 1. V is cut back by 3 bases and J by 2 bases, with 8 bases in the junction unmatched. The library was obtained by PCR. The reads were generated on an Illumina HiSeq 2500. To normalize quantification of the TCRbeta repertoire, the TCR libraries were built with molecular barcoding that relied on unique molecular identifiers. The public reads were run again by TCRdb, first through fastp at Q25 and then through MiXCR, and only productive beta chains were kept. Under each unique CDR3 protein, matching rows form one entry showing the most common genes and DNA. The sample profile shows 200,000 to 250,000 distinct CDR3 sequences; approximately 9% of them were found once. The top ten clonotypes cover around 6.2% of the sample.

The V gene is TRBV20-1 and the J gene is TRBJ2-5; 8 bases in the junction line up with TRBD2. Sequencing was performed on PBMCs from the stem cell graft donor, taken from the stem cell graft. The TCR was taken from a human donor who donated a stem cell graft to a child with acute lymphoblastic leukemia. The CDR3 here reads CSARGTSGLQETQYF. Read as DNA, the sequence is TGCAGTGCTAGGGGTACTAGCGGCCTACAAGAGACCCAGTACTTC.